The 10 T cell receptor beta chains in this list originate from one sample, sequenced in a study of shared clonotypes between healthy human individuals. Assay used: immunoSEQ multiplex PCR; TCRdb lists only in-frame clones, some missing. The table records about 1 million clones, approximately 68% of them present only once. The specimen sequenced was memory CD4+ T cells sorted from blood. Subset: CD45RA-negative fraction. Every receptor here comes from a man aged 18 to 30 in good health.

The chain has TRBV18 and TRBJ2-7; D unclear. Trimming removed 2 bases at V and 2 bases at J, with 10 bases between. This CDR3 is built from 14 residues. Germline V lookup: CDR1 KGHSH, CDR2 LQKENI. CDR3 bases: TGTGCCAGCTCACCATCTCCAGCTCCCTACGAGCAGTACTTC. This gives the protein CASSPSPAPYEQYF.

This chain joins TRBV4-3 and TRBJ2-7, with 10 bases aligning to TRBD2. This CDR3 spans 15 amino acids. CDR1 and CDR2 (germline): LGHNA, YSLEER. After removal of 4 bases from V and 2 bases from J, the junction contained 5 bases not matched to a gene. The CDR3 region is CASSRRLAGTYEQYF. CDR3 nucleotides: TGCGCCAGCAGCCGTCGACTAGCGGGTACCTACGAGCAGTACTTC.

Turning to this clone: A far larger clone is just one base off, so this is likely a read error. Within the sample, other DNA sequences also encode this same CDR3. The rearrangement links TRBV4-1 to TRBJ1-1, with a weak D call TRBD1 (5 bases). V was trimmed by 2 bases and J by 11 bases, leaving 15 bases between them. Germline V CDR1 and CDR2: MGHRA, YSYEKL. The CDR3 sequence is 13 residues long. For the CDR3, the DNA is TGCGCCAGCAGCCAAAGACAGAGCGGAGAGGCTTTCTTT. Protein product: CASSQRQSGEAFF.

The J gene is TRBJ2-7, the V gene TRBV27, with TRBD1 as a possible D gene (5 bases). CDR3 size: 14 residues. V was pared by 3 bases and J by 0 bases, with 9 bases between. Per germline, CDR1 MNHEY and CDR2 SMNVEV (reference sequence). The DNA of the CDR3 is TGTGCCAGCAGTTTCAAGGGGCACTCCTACGAGCAGTACTTC. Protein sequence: CASSFKGHSYEQYF.

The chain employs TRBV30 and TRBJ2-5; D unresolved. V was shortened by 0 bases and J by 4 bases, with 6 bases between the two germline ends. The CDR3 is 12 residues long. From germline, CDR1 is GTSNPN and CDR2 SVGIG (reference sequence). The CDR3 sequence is CAWSVMRETQYF. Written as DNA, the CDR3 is TGTGCCTGGAGTGTTATGAGAGAGACCCAGTACTTC.

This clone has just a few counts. CDR3 DNA sequence: TGCGCCAGCAGTGGATACGGGGGGGACGGCGGTGAGCAGTTCTTC. Its translation is CASSGYGGDGGEQFF. This chain links TRBV10-1 with TRBJ2-1, with TRBD2 matching 8 bases. V was clipped by 4 bases and J by 9 bases; unmatched bases: 11. Germline lookup yields CDR1 WNHNN and CDR2 SYGVQD (reference sequence). This CDR3 region has 15 residues.

The CDR3: CATTSYGAGRTYEQYF. The CDR3 DNA follows: TGTGCCACCACGTCCTATGGTGCAGGACGTACCTACGAGCAGTACTTC. The chain couples TRBV15 to TRBJ2-7; D is unresolved. Germline CDR1 reads LNHNV; CDR2 reads YYDKDF (reference sequence). CDR3 size: 16 residues. V was trimmed by 7 bases and J by 2 bases, leaving 21 bases between them.

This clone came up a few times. The DNA of the CDR3 is TGTGCCAGCAGTCTAGGGGAGGCCCGCAGGGCACCCCTCCACTTT. This codes for CASSLGEARRAPLHF. The chain carries TRBV27 and TRBJ1-6; D is perhaps TRBD1 (5 bases). The length of the CDR3 is 15 residues. The ends were cut back, 5 bases at V and 11 bases at J, with 19 bases in the middle. Germline V CDR1 and CDR2: MNHEY, SMNVEV (reference sequence).

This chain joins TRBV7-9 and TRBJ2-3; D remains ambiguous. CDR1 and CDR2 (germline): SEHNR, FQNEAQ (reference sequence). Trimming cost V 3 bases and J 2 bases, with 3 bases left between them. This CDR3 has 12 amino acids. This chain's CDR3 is CASSFHTDTQYF. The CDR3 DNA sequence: TGTGCCAGCAGCTTTCACACAGATACGCAGTATTTT.

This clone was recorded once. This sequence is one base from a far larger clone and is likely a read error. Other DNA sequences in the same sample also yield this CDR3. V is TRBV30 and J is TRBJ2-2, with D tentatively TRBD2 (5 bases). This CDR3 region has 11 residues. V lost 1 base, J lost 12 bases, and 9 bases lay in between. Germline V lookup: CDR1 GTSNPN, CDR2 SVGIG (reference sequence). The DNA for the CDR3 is TGTGCCTGGAGTGCGGGAACTCAGCTGTTTTTT. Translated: CAWSAGTQLFF.